This TCR beta chain appears in the sequencing data of a study of vaccination and CD4 T cells after COVID-19. Study overall: Every participant was given two doses of BNT162b2 or mRNA-1273 vaccine. Investigators stimulated cells with overlapping spike peptides drawn from SARS-CoV-2, HCoV-NL63, HCoV-OC43 and HCoV-229E.

The treatment was: approximately nine-day PBMC culture with coronavirus spike peptide pools or control peptides (ViraFEST assay). With regard to this clonotype: Its antigen is unidentified.

Cultured CD4+ T-cell DNA underwent Oncomine TCR Beta short-read sequencing. Each CDR3 protein is one row after TCRdb ran MiXCR on the PCR reads. The sample records some 13,000 distinct CDR3 sequences, over 40% being singletons. Study-wide points: Spike mono-reactive status applied to 304 of 307 vaccine-specific clones in convalescent patients.

CDR3 size: 11 residues. Germline V CDR1 and CDR2: MNHNS, SASEGT. Deletions cut 11 bases from V and 9 bases from J, with 16 bases between. The chain joins TRBV6-1 to TRBJ2-5, with a possible D match to TRBD2 (5 bases). This clonotype originated in a human donor who had recovered from COVID-19. Material: CD4+ T cells from blood, cultured in vitro. The CDR3 sequence is CAPRPAEAQYF. In DNA, the CDR3 is TGTGCCCCGAGGCCGGCGGAGGCCCAGTACTTC.